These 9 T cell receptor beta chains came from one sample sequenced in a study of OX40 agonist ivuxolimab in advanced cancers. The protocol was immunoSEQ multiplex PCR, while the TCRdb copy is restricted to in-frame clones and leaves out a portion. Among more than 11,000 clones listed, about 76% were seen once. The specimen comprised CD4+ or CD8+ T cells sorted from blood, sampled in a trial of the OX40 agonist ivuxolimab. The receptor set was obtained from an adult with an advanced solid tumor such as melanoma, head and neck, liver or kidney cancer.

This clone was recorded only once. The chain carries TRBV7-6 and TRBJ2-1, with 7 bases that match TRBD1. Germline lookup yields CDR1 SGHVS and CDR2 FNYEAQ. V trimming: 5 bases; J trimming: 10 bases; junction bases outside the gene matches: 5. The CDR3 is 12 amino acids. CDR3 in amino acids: CASSTGAREQFF. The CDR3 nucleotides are TGTGCCAGCAGCACAGGGGCGCGGGAGCAGTTCTTC. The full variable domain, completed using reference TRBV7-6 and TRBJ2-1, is GAGVSQSPRYKVTKRGQDVALRCDPISGHVSLYWYRQALGQGPEFLTYFNYEAQQDKSGLPNDRFSAERPEGSISTLTIQRTEQRDSAMYRCASSTGAREQFFGPGTRLTVL.

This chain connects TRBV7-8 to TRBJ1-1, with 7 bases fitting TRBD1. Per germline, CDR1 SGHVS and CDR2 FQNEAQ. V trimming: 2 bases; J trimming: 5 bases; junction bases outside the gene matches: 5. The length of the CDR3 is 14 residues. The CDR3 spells CASSLQTGTTEAFF. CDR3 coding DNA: TGTGCCAGCAGCTTACAGACAGGGACAACTGAAGCTTTCTTT. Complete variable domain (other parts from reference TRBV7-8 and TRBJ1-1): GAGVSQSPRYKVAKRGQDVALRCDPISGHVSLFWYQQALGQGPEFLTYFQNEAQLDKSGLPSDRFFAERPEGSVSTLKIQRTQQEDSAVYLCASSLQTGTTEAFFGQGTRLTVV.

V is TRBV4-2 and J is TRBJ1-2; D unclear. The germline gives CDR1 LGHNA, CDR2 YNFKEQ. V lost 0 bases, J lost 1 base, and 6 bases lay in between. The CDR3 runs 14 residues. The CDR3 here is CASSQEGLNYGYTF. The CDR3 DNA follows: TGTGCCAGCAGCCAAGAAGGTCTTAACTATGGCTACACCTTC.

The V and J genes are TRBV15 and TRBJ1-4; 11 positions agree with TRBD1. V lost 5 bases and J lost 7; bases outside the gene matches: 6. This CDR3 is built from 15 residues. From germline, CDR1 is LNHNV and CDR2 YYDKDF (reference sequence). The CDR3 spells CATSGGQGASEKLFF. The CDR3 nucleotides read TGTGCCACCAGCGGAGGACAGGGGGCCAGTGAAAAACTGTTTTTT. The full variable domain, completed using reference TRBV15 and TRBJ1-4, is DAMVIQNPRYQVTQFGKPVTLSCSQTLNHNVMYWYQQKSSQAPKLLFHYYDKDFNNEADTPDNFQSRRPNTSFCFLDIRSPGLGDTAMYLCATSGGQGASEKLFFGSGTQLSVL.

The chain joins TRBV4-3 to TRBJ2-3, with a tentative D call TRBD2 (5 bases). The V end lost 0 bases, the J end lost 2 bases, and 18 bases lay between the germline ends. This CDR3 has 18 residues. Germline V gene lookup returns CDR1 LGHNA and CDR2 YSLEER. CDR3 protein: CASSQDGSSRSPTDTQYF. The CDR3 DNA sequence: TGCGCCAGCAGCCAAGATGGGTCTAGCCGAAGCCCCACAGATACGCAGTATTTT.

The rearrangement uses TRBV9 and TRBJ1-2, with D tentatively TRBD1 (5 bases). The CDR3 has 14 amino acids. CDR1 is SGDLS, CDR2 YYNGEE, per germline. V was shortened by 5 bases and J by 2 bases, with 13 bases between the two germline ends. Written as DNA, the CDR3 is TGTGCCAGCAGTGGGGGACCCCTGAACTATGGCTACACCTTC. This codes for CASSGGPLNYGYTF.

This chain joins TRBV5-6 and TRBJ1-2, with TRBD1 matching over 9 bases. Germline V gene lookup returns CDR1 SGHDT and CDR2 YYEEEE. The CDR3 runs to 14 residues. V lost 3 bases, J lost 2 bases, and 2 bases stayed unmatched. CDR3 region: CASSWGTGNYGYTF. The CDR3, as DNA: TGTGCCAGCAGCTGGGGGACAGGGAACTATGGCTACACCTTC.

CDR3 bases: TGTGCCAGCAGTTTGGGACAGGGGGGTACGGGCTACACCTTC. Protein product: CASSLGQGGTGYTF. This sequence joins TRBV27 and TRBJ1-2; 11 bases are a match to TRBD1. The junction had 5 bases not matched to a gene; V was cut back by 3 bases and J by 8 bases. The CDR3 runs to 14 residues. Germline lookup yields CDR1 MNHEY and CDR2 SMNVEV (reference sequence).

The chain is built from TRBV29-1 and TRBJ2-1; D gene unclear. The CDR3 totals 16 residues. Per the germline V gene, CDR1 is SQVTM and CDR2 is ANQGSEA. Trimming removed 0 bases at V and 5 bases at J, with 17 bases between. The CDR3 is CSVEEPRWQEHNEQFF. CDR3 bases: TGCAGCGTTGAAGAACCTAGGTGGCAGGAACACAATGAGCAGTTCTTC.